These 27 T cell receptor beta chains came from one sample sequenced in a study of CXCR3-negative and CXCR3-positive naive CD8 T cells. Broader study findings: TRB CDR3s of CXCR3-positive naive cells were more hydrophobic than those of CXCR3-negative naive cells.

It was by 5' RACE with UMI labels that the TRB cDNA libraries were prepared. With the 5' RACE reads reprocessed, TCRdb shows one record per CDR3 protein and no DNA. The table for this sample gives about 130,000 distinct CDR3 sequences. No cognate antigen is known for these TCRs. Sequenced sample: naive CXCR3+ CD8+ T cells from blood. The subset was: CD45RO-CCR7+CD27+CD95- naive CD8+ T cells expressing CXCR3 (TNR3+). The source is a human donor in good health. Some clones in this sample may be carry-over from other donors' samples.

The gene calls are TRBV4-3 and TRBJ1-5. Germline CDR1 and CDR2: LGHNA and YSLEER. The CDR3 has 13 residues. The CDR3 sequence: CASSQDWEAPQHF.

The genes are TRBV20-1 and TRBJ2-3; TCRdb proposes TRBD2, but this gene call is untestable without DNA. Germline V gives CDR1 DFQATT, CDR2 SNEGSKA (reference sequence). The CDR3 runs 14 residues. CDR3 in amino acids: CSARPLQRADTQYF.

V is TRBV29-1 and J is TRBJ1-1. This CDR3 contains 11 residues. CDR1 is SQVTM and CDR2 is ANQGSEA in the germline V gene. Here the CDR3 reads CSVDVNTEAFF.

The CDR3 loop reads CASSDGRGSNYGYTF. The chain recombines TRBV6-4 with TRBJ1-2; TCRdb outputs TRBD1, but without DNA this stays unchecked. The CDR3 length is 15 residues. Per germline, CDR1 MRHNA and CDR2 SNTAGT.

V is TRBV5-1 and J is TRBJ1-1. Germline V lookup: CDR1 SGHRS, CDR2 YFSETQ. CDR3 size: 16 residues. The CDR3 loop reads CASSLRPQEGNTEAFF. The whole variable domain, remainder taken from reference TRBV5-1 and TRBJ1-1, is KAGVTQTPRYLIKTRGQQVTLSCSPISGHRSVSWYQQTPGQGLQFLFEYFSETQRNKGNFPGRFSGRQFSNSRSEMNVSTLELGDSALYLCASSLRPQEGNTEAFFGQGTRLTVV.

The CDR3 loop is CASSLAAGSLDTQYF. V gene TRBV5-4 combines with J gene TRBJ2-3; TCRdb picks TRBD2, but there is no DNA to check that call. Germline V lookup: CDR1 SGHNT, CDR2 YYREEE (reference sequence). The CDR3 totals 15 residues.

The chain carries TRBV20-1 and TRBJ2-3. CDR1 is DFQATT, CDR2 SNEGSKA, per germline (reference sequence). This CDR3 is 14 amino acids long. The CDR3 loop reads CSASMDFLTDTQYF.

CDR3 sequence reads: CSARAQGAYEQYF. The rearrangement links TRBV29-1 to TRBJ2-7; TCRdb's assignment of TRBD1 cannot be checked, as there is no DNA. The CDR3 sequence is 13 residues long. The V gene's germline CDR1 is SQVTM and CDR2 ANQGSEA.

This chain uses TRBV28 with TRBJ2-1. CDR3 length: 11 amino acids. Germline V gene sequence: CDR1 MDHEN, CDR2 SYDVKM. The CDR3 sequence: CASIRYNEQFF.

The chain employs TRBV5-5 and TRBJ2-2; without DNA, the TCRdb call of TRBD2 cannot be checked. CDR1 and CDR2 (germline): SGHKS, YYEKEE (reference sequence). The CDR3 runs 18 residues. CDR3 loop: CASSLLRTSGSNTGELFF.

The chain uses TRBV7-2 and TRBJ1-3. The CDR3 covers 17 residues. Germline values: CDR1 SGHTA, CDR2 FQGNSA. The CDR3: CASSLAGRWNTGNTIYF.

J is TRBJ2-1 and V is TRBV12-5; TCRdb outputs TRBD1, but without DNA this stays unchecked. Germline CDR1 LGHNT, CDR2 FRNRAP. The CDR3 extends over 17 amino acids. CDR3 sequence: CASGWDRVLTSTNEQFF.

The CDR3 loop is CASSVTGGNQPQHF. The rearrangement uses TRBV7-9 and TRBJ1-5; TCRdb gives TRBD1 as the D gene, but with no DNA this cannot be confirmed. This CDR3 region has 14 residues. Germline V gene lookup returns CDR1 SEHNR and CDR2 FQNEAQ (reference sequence).

The V call is TRBV7-6, the J call TRBJ2-7. The CDR3 covers 13 residues. CDR1 and CDR2 from the germline V gene are SGHVS and FNYEAQ. CDR3 protein: CASSGDLSYEQYF.

J is TRBJ2-7 and V is TRBV29-1; TCRdb reports TRBD2, a call that lacks DNA to check it against. CDR3 size: 13 residues. From germline, CDR1 is SQVTM and CDR2 ANQGSEA. CDR3 amino acids: CSVTSNWRYEQYF.

The chain has TRBV12-3 or TRBV12-4 and TRBJ2-5. The CDR3 sequence is 12 residues long. The CDR3 here is CASSLPHQTQYF.

This chain's CDR3 is CASSLAAANTDTQYF. The chain links TRBV7-9 to TRBJ2-3. The CDR3 loop spans 15 amino acids. Per germline, CDR1 SEHNR and CDR2 FQNEAQ (reference sequence). The whole variable domain, remainder taken from reference TRBV7-9 and TRBJ2-3, is DTGVSQNPRHKITKRGQNVTFRCDPISEHNRLYWYRQTLGQGPEFLTYFQNEAQLEKSRLLSDRFSAERPKGSFSTLEIQRTEQGDSAMYLCASSLAAANTDTQYFGPGTRLTVL.

CDR3 residues: CAISLPRVLPTASYEQYF. J is TRBJ2-7 and V is TRBV7-8; TCRdb's D gene call, TRBD2, goes unchecked for lack of DNA. Germline V gene lookup returns CDR1 SGHVS and CDR2 FQNEAQ. There are 18 residues in the CDR3.

This rearrangement joins TRBV19 to TRBJ1-1. The CDR3 sequence is 11 residues long. The germline V gene encodes CDR1 LNHDA and CDR2 SQIVND (reference sequence). This CDR3 is CASSVHTEAFF.

This rearrangement joins TRBV3-1 to TRBJ2-3. Germline values: CDR1 LGHDT, CDR2 YNNKEL (reference sequence). This CDR3 contains 14 residues. CDR3 residues: CASSPLLSTDTQYF.

The chain joins TRBV5-1 to TRBJ2-1; TCRdb reports TRBD2, a call that lacks DNA to check it against. There are 15 residues in the CDR3. Germline V lookup: CDR1 SGHRS, CDR2 YFSETQ. This CDR3 reads CASSWTNRNYNEQFF.

This chain joins TRBV6-5 and TRBJ2-7; with no DNA, the TCRdb D assignment of TRBD2 cannot be verified. This CDR3 is built from 13 residues. Germline V gives CDR1 MNHEY, CDR2 SVGAGI. CDR3 protein: CASSWEGAYEQYF.

The chain couples TRBV7-9 to TRBJ2-1; TCRdb designates TRBD2, a call that cannot be tested without DNA. The CDR3 is made up of 16 amino acids. The germline gives CDR1 SEHNR, CDR2 FQNEAQ (reference sequence). The chain's CDR3 is CASSLALGLAHNEQFF. Together with reference TRBV7-9 and TRBJ2-1, the CDR3 gives the full variable domain: DTGVSQNPRHKITKRGQNVTFRCDPISEHNRLYWYRQTLGQGPEFLTYFQNEAQLEKSRLLSDRFSAERPKGSFSTLEIQRTEQGDSAMYLCASSLALGLAHNEQFFGPGTRLTVL.

The chain couples TRBV6-2 or TRBV6-3 to TRBJ2-3; TCRdb calls TRBD1, which cannot be checked without DNA. From germline, CDR1 is MNHEY and CDR2 SVGEGT. This CDR3 has 15 residues. CDR3 sequence: CASSLLDGVTDTQYF.

CDR3 sequence: CASSHRTSGGADTGELFF. The V call is TRBV4-3, the J call TRBJ2-2; with no DNA, the TCRdb D assignment of TRBD2 cannot be verified. Germline CDR1 and CDR2: LGHNA and YSLEER. There are 18 residues in the CDR3.

This sequence joins TRBV6-2 or TRBV6-3 and TRBJ2-5; without DNA, the TCRdb call of TRBD2 cannot be checked. CDR3 length equals 17 residues. Germline V CDR1 and CDR2: MNHEY, SVGEGT. This CDR3 reads CASSSPRLAGAEETQYF.

The V call is TRBV7-9, the J call TRBJ2-1. Germline loops: CDR1 SEHNR, CDR2 FQNEAQ (reference sequence). The CDR3 totals 15 residues. The CDR3: CASSLGQDSYNEQFF.